One and the same sample provided the 18 T cell receptor beta chains below, sequenced in a study of CD4 T cells in relation to SARS-CoV-2 and coronaviruses. TCRdb's table, derived via immunoSEQ multiplex PCR, lists solely in-frame clones and lacks some. The sample has some 38,000 clones; 60% to 80% are singletons. These TCRs' antigens remain unknown. Sequences were obtained from memory CD4+ T cells from PBMCs, cultured in vitro. These receptors originate from an adult with COVID-19.

This clone was recorded a few times. V is TRBV24-1 and J is TRBJ2-6; no reliable D call. The V end lost 4 bases, the J end lost 0 bases, and 6 bases lay between the germline ends. Germline values: CDR1 KGHDR, CDR2 SFDVKD. The CDR3 consists of 15 residues. The CDR3 here is CATSDPFSGANVLTF. The CDR3 DNA follows: TGTGCCACCAGTGACCCCTTCTCTGGGGCCAACGTCCTGACTTTC.

This rearrangement joins TRBV3-1 (or the pseudogene TRBV3-2) to TRBJ2-7; possible D gene TRBD1, 5 bases. CDR3 length equals 16 residues. The germline V gene encodes CDR1 LGHDT and CDR2 YNNKEL (reference sequence). Trimming shortened V by 4 bases and J by 4 bases, and 20 bases separated the two germline ends. CDR3 residues: CASSPGITGSGYEQYF. The CDR3 nucleotides are TGTGCCAGCAGCCCAGGGATAACTGGCTCCGGGTACGAGCAGTACTTC.

This chain links TRBV11-3 with TRBJ2-1; D is perhaps TRBD2 (6 bases). Trimming shortened V by 1 base and J by 4 bases, and 17 bases separated the two germline ends. Germline V lookup: CDR1 SGHNT, CDR2 YENEEA. The CDR3 has 17 residues. For the CDR3, the DNA is TGTGCCAGCAGCTTAGGGCTGGCGCGGGAAGGGTACAATGAGCAGTTCTTC. Translating gives CASSLGLAREGYNEQFF. Supplemented by reference TRBV11-3 and TRBJ2-1, the full variable domain reads EAGVVQSPRYKIIEKKQPVAFWCNPISGHNTLYWYLQNLGQGPELLIRYENEEAVDDSQLPKDRFSAERLKGVDSTLKIQPAELGDSAVYLCASSLGLAREGYNEQFFGPGTRLTVL.

This chain links TRBV18 with TRBJ1-5; unclear D gene. CDR1 and CDR2 from the germline V gene are KGHSH and LQKENI. V lost 5 bases and J lost 3, with 14 bases in between. This CDR3 has 15 residues. CDR3 DNA: TGTGCCAGCTCATCCTCGGGAACCAACAATCAGCCCCAGCATTTT. Its translation: CASSSSGTNNQPQHF.

The chain uses TRBV19 and TRBJ2-5; the D gene is possibly TRBD1 (7 bases). CDR3 size: 14 residues. V was shortened by 4 bases and J by 4 bases, with 13 bases between the two germline ends. In germline, CDR1 is LNHDA, CDR2 SQIVND (reference sequence). CDR3 residues: CASSSGTVRETQYF. DNA for the CDR3: TGTGCCAGTAGTAGCGGGACAGTACGAGAGACCCAGTACTTC.

This chain connects TRBV28 to TRBJ2-7; D not certain. V was cut by 10 bases and J by 0 bases, with 13 bases left in between. The germline gives CDR1 MDHEN, CDR2 SYDVKM. The CDR3 runs 13 residues. CDR3 nucleotides: TGTGCCACCCGTTTACACTCCTCCTACGAGCAGTACTTC. Its protein is CATRLHSSYEQYF.

This chain links TRBV28 with TRBJ1-1, with 8 bases aligning to TRBD1. The junction had 13 bases not matched to a gene; V was cut back by 6 bases and J by 4 bases. The germline V gene encodes CDR1 MDHEN and CDR2 SYDVKM. The CDR3 is 16 residues long. The CDR3 DNA follows: TGTGCCAGCAGACCGCTAGGGGCAGGGGGCGTCACTGAAGCTTTCTTT. Translating gives CASRPLGAGGVTEAFF.

The chain uses TRBV10-3 and TRBJ1-2; 7 nucleotides align to TRBD1. V trimming: 5 bases; J trimming: 2 bases; junction bases outside the gene matches: 11. The CDR3 sequence is 16 residues long. Germline V gene data show CDR1 as ENHRY and CDR2 as SYGVKD. The CDR3 coding sequence is TGTGCCATCAGTTCCGTTAACAGGGGCGACAACTATGGCTACACCTTC. It yields the protein CAISSVNRGDNYGYTF.

The chain joins TRBV7-2 to TRBJ1-2, with D tentatively TRBD1 (5 bases). Trimming took off 5 bases at V and 1 base at J, with 11 bases between the two ends. Germline CDR1 SGHTA, CDR2 FQGNSA. The CDR3 contains 14 residues. The CDR3 region is CASSESRVNYGYTF. The CDR3 DNA reads as TGTGCCAGCAGCGAAAGCAGGGTTAACTATGGCTACACCTTC. The full variable domain, with the rest looked up from reference TRBV7-2 and TRBJ1-2, is GAGVSQSPSNKVTEKGKDVELRCDPISGHTALYWYRQSLGQGLEFLIYFQGNSAPDKSGLPSDRFSAERTGGSVSTLTIQRTQQEDSAVYLCASSESRVNYGYTFGSGTRLTVV.

This rearrangement joins TRBV21-1 to TRBJ2-7; no check of the table's D call, TRBD2, against the DNA was made. TRBV21-1 is an annotated pseudogene. The CDR3 spans 17 residues. The chain's CDR3 is CASSKERVGGCSYEQYF. CDR3 DNA sequence: TGTGCCAGCAGCAAAGAAAGGGTCGGGGGTTGCTCCTACGAGCAGTACTTC.

CDR3 coding DNA: TGTGCCAGCATCGACGCAGGAGCAAGTAGCAATCAGCCCCAGCATTTT. Its translation is CASIDAGASSNQPQHF. The genes are TRBV28 and TRBJ1-5; D gene ambiguous. CDR1 is MDHEN, CDR2 SYDVKM, per germline. The CDR3 extends over 16 amino acids. The ends were cut back, 7 bases at V and 0 bases at J, with 16 bases in the middle.

This clone was seen just once. The chain uses TRBV28 and TRBJ1-5, with 8 bases fitting TRBD1. The CDR3 runs 16 residues. Looked up from germline, CDR1 is MDHEN and CDR2 is SYDVKM. V lost 3 bases to trimming and J lost 8 bases; unmatched junction nucleotides: 12. The CDR3 DNA is TGTGCCAGCAGTTTTATTGGACAGGGTGGAACAAAGCCCCAGCATTTT. Its protein is CASSFIGQGGTKPQHF.

The chain couples TRBV29-1 to TRBJ2-5; TRBD2 agrees at 11 bases. Trimming at V came to 7 bases and at J to 7 bases, leaving 14 bases not matched to a gene. Germline V gives CDR1 SQVTM, CDR2 ANQGSEA. CDR3 length: 15 amino acids. The CDR3, as DNA: TGCAGCGCCCTTAGCGGGAGGGCTCAGTGGGGGACCCAGTACTTC. It specifies CSALSGRAQWGTQYF.

This chain connects TRBV14 to TRBJ1-4; no clear D. The CDR3 extends over 16 amino acids. Trimming left V 1 base short and J 4 bases short, with 13 bases between. Germline lookup yields CDR1 SGHDN and CDR2 FVKESK. CDR3 region: CASSQGRTSFNEKLFF. The CDR3 coding sequence is TGTGCCAGCAGCCAAGGCCGTACTTCCTTTAATGAAAAACTGTTTTTT.

About this clone: At one end the junction does not follow the germline gene, possibly because of a read error. The rearrangement joins TRBV5-5 to TRBJ1-6, with D perhaps TRBD1 (5 bases). The CDR3 loop spans 16 amino acids. CDR1 and CDR2 (germline): SGHKS, YYEKEE (reference sequence). The CDR3 DNA is TGTGCCAGCAGTTTGGGGACCGAAGTCTATAATTCACCCCTCCACTTT. Translation: CASSLGTEVYNSPLHF.

This chain links TRBV4-2 with TRBJ2-1, with 13 bases identical to TRBD2. Germline loops: CDR1 LGHNA, CDR2 YNFKEQ. V was pared by 4 bases and J by 3 bases, with 9 bases of the junction left unmatched. This CDR3 has 18 amino acids. The CDR3 DNA sequence: TGTGCCAGCAGCCGGCAACTAGGGACTAGCGGGAACTACAATGAGCAGTTCTTC. This sequence encodes CASSRQLGTSGNYNEQFF.

The chain has TRBV29-1 and TRBJ2-5; 7 bases match TRBD1. Germline V gives CDR1 SQVTM, CDR2 ANQGSEA. The CDR3 runs to 14 residues. Unmatched junction bases numbered 6, after V lost 5 bases and J lost 0 bases. The CDR3 loop is CSVRRQGYQETQYF. The CDR3 DNA sequence: TGCAGCGTTAGGAGACAGGGTTACCAAGAGACCCAGTACTTC.

V and J are TRBV28 and TRBJ2-7; D is ambiguous. Per germline, CDR1 MDHEN and CDR2 SYDVKM. The CDR3 is 13 residues long. V gave up 7 bases and J gave up 4 bases, with 14 bases separating them. The CDR3 here is CASNAAQRYEQYF. CDR3 sequence (DNA): TGTGCCAGCAACGCAGCTCAAAGGTACGAGCAGTACTTC.